This TCR beta chain originates from a study of blood T cell repertoires in COVID-19. J gave up 6 bases and V 2 bases, and 12 bases lay outside the gene matches. CDR1 SGHTA and CDR2 FQGNSA come from the germline V gene. The CDR3 is made up of 16 amino acids. Original processing notes: Reference gene primer amplification yielded estimated nucleated cell counts. Sequenced by immunoSEQ multiplex PCR; TCRdb stores in-frame clones only, minus some. The DNA gave D and trimming, while V, J and clone size come from that table. The table lists 210,000 or so clones, roughly four fifths of them singletons. Sample: peripheral blood. The chain combines TRBV7-2 with TRBJ2-7, with 8 bases aligning to TRBD2. This TCR was sampled from a woman aged 40 to 49 with acute or convalescent COVID-19. CDR3 sequence: CASSLNSGESPLEQYF. DNA for the CDR3: TGTGCCAGCAGCTTAAATAGCGGGGAATCCCCCCTCGAGCAGTACTTC.